This passage covers 30 T cell receptor beta chains from one sample sequenced in a study of blood T cell repertoires in COVID-19. Using immunoSEQ multiplex PCR, the repertoire was profiled, and TCRdb retains in-frame clones only, with some absent. The table shows roughly 200,000 clones, with about 85% occurring only once. Sequences were obtained from peripheral blood. These receptor sequences come from a woman of 80 years or more with acute or convalescent COVID-19.

The CDR3 DNA reads as TGTGCCAGCAGCTTAAACCATTTAGCGGGAGGAGTATCCTACAATGAGCAGTTCTTC. Translation: CASSLNHLAGGVSYNEQFF. The rearrangement joins TRBV11-3 to TRBJ2-1; 10 bases are a match to TRBD2. Looked up from germline, CDR1 is SGHNT and CDR2 is YENEEA. V was pared by 2 bases and J by 1 base, with 11 bases of the junction left unmatched. The CDR3 extends over 19 amino acids. The full variable domain, its missing parts supplied by reference TRBV11-3 and TRBJ2-1, is EAGVVQSPRYKIIEKKQPVAFWCNPISGHNTLYWYLQNLGQGPELLIRYENEEAVDDSQLPKDRFSAERLKGVDSTLKIQPAELGDSAVYLCASSLNHLAGGVSYNEQFFGPGTRLTVL.

The chain recombines TRBV5-6 with TRBJ1-2; D uncertain. The CDR3 is 13 residues long. The germline CDR1 and CDR2 sequences are SGHDT and YYEEEE. V was cut by 2 bases and J by 4 bases, with 9 bases left in between. Here the CDR3 reads CASSFRGGYGYTF. The CDR3 DNA follows: TGTGCCAGCAGCTTTCGGGGAGGCTATGGCTACACCTTC.

The genes are TRBV2 and TRBJ2-5, with a possible D match to TRBD2 (7 bases). Trimming took 3 bases from V and 4 from J, leaving 12 bases between them. Germline V lookup: CDR1 SNHLY, CDR2 FYNNEI. The CDR3 covers 14 residues. CDR3 bases: TGTGCCAGCAGTGATCAGGGGAGGGGAGAGACCCAGTACTTC. This encodes CASSDQGRGETQYF.

The genes are TRBV27 and TRBJ1-4; D is unresolved. Germline CDR1 and CDR2: MNHEY and SMNVEV (reference sequence). This CDR3 region has 15 residues. The V and J ends lost 6 bases and 5 bases respectively, with 16 bases between them. CDR3 sequence: CASSPLLSANEKLFF. In DNA, the CDR3 is TGTGCCAGCAGCCCTCTTTTGAGCGCCAATGAAAAACTGTTTTTT.

The chain joins TRBV18 to TRBJ1-2, with D possibly matching TRBD1 (6 bases). The V end was cut by 6 bases, the J end by 6 bases, with 17 bases between. CDR1 and CDR2 from the germline V gene are KGHSH and LQKENI. The CDR3 has 14 amino acids. Here the CDR3 reads CASSPGDRLNGYTF. The CDR3 nucleotides read TGTGCCAGCTCCCCGGGTGACAGGCTAAATGGCTACACCTTC.

V gene TRBV28 combines with J gene TRBJ2-3, with D tentatively TRBD2 (5 bases). Germline V CDR1 and CDR2: MDHEN, SYDVKM. CDR3 length: 16 amino acids. V shed 3 bases and J shed 0 bases, with 13 bases lying between them. CDR3 amino acids: CASSFRGGASTDTQYF. The CDR3 DNA sequence: TGTGCCAGCAGTTTCCGAGGAGGAGCAAGCACAGATACGCAGTATTTT.

This chain connects TRBV9 to TRBJ2-3; TRBD2 aligns across 8 bases. The V gene end was trimmed by 2 bases and the J gene end by 2 bases; junction bases not matched to a gene: 7. Germline assignment: CDR1 SGDLS and CDR2 YYNGEE. There are 16 residues in the CDR3. This CDR3 is CASSVGAGAPTDTQYF. For the CDR3, the DNA is TGTGCCAGCAGCGTGGGAGCGGGAGCCCCCACAGATACGCAGTATTTT.

The rearrangement links TRBV21-1 to TRBJ2-3; the D call TRBD2 from the table was never checked on the DNA. TRBV21-1 is tagged as a pseudogene. The CDR3 consists of 16 residues. CDR3 nucleotides: TGTGCCAGCAGCTATCGGACTAGCGGGAACACAGATACGCAGTATTTT. It encodes CASSYRTSGNTDTQYF.

The V gene is TRBV19, the J gene TRBJ2-1; a weak D match, TRBD2 (5 bases). V was cut by 3 bases and J by 8 bases, with 17 bases left in between. CDR3 length: 15 amino acids. The germline V gene encodes CDR1 LNHDA and CDR2 SQIVND (reference sequence). The CDR3: CASSMARGRVDEQFF. The CDR3 DNA sequence: TGTGCCAGTAGTATGGCCCGGGGAAGGGTGGATGAGCAGTTCTTC.

This clone was observed once. The chain couples TRBV5-1 to TRBJ2-1, with 7 positions matching TRBD2. The CDR3 is 14 amino acids. The J segment lost 8 bases and the V segment lost 2 bases, leaving 7 bases of the junction unmatched. Germline CDR1 and CDR2: SGHRS and YFSETQ. The CDR3 DNA reads as TGCGCCAGCAGCTTAGGGACTACAAGGGATGAGCAGTTCTTC. Amino acids: CASSLGTTRDEQFF.

This CDR3 is CSVVFGGDLYEQYF. CDR3 nucleotides: TGCAGCGTTGTTTTTGGAGGGGATCTCTACGAGCAGTACTTC. V is TRBV29-1 and J is TRBJ2-7, with TRBD2 as a possible D gene (6 bases). Trimming took off 4 bases at V and 3 bases at J, with 16 bases between the two ends. CDR1 and CDR2 from the germline V gene are SQVTM and ANQGSEA. This CDR3 contains 14 residues.

The V and J genes are TRBV6-2 or TRBV6-3 and TRBJ2-1; 15 bases agree with TRBD2. The V segment lost 6 bases and the J segment 2 bases; nucleotides outside the gene matches: 2. The germline V gene has CDR1 MNHEY and CDR2 SVGEGT. The length of the CDR3 is 16 residues. The chain's CDR3 is CASSRTSGRAYNEQFF. The CDR3 DNA follows: TGTGCCAGCAGCCGGACTAGCGGGAGGGCCTACAATGAGCAGTTCTTC.

The V and J genes are TRBV11-2 and TRBJ1-6, with TRBD1 matching 7 bases. CDR3 length equals 14 residues. V lost 2 bases to trimming and J lost 7 bases; unmatched junction nucleotides: 2. Germline CDR1 reads SGHAT; CDR2 reads FQNNGV. The CDR3 bases are TGTGCCAGCAGCTTAATACAGGGGAATTCACCCCTCCACTTT. Amino acid sequence: CASSLIQGNSPLHF.

This clone came up once. J is TRBJ2-3 and V is TRBV11-3, with D possibly being TRBD1 (7 bases). CDR3 length equals 17 residues. V lost 5 bases to trimming and J lost 2 bases, with 20 bases between them. Germline-derived CDR1 and CDR2 are SGHNT and YENEEA. Here the CDR3 reads CASSPSTGEEDTDTQYF. The CDR3 DNA is TGTGCCAGCAGCCCCTCTACAGGGGAGGAGGACACAGATACGCAGTATTTT.

The V gene is TRBV4-1, the J gene TRBJ2-7, with a possible D match to TRBD1 (5 bases). Per the germline V gene, CDR1 is MGHRA and CDR2 is YSYEKL. The V end lost 1 base, the J end lost 5 bases, and 12 bases lay between the germline ends. This CDR3 is 14 amino acids long. The CDR3 DNA is TGCGCCAGCAGCCAAGGTGACAGTTACGACGAGCAGTACTTC. This encodes CASSQGDSYDEQYF.

A few counts support this clone. The chain has TRBV14 and TRBJ2-7; 7 nucleotides match TRBD2. Looked up from germline, CDR1 is SGHDN and CDR2 is FVKESK. The CDR3 loop spans 15 amino acids. V lost 2 bases and J lost 2; bases outside the gene matches: 6. The CDR3 is CASSQRGEGTYEQYF. In nucleotides, the CDR3 is TGTGCCAGCAGCCAAAGAGGGGAGGGGACCTACGAGCAGTACTTC. Based on the CDR3 plus reference TRBV14 and TRBJ2-7, the full variable domain is EAGVTQFPSHSVIEKGQTVTLRCDPISGHDNLYWYRRVMGKEIKFLLHFVKESKQDESGMPNNRFLAERTGGTYSTLKVQPAELEDSGVYFCASSQRGEGTYEQYFGPGTRLTVT.

The chain is built from TRBV6-2 or TRBV6-3 and TRBJ1-2, with a weak D call TRBD1 (6 bases). V lost 1 base and J 6 bases, leaving 18 bases between the germline ends. CDR3 length equals 16 residues. Germline V lookup: CDR1 MNHEY, CDR2 SVGEGT. The CDR3 loop is CASSYLGGGAWDGYTF. The CDR3 DNA reads as TGTGCCAGCAGTTACTTGGGCGGGGGCGCCTGGGATGGCTACACCTTC.

This chain uses TRBV9 with TRBJ1-1; D not certain. V was pared by 0 bases and J by 2 bases, with 11 bases between. Per germline, CDR1 SGDLS and CDR2 YYNGEE. The CDR3 is 15 amino acids. CDR3 in amino acids: CASSVGPFTNTEAFF. The DNA for the CDR3 is TGTGCCAGCAGCGTAGGTCCGTTCACAAACACTGAAGCTTTCTTT. The entire variable domain, with the rest obtained from reference TRBV9 and TRBJ1-1, is as follows: DSGVTQTPKHLITATGQRVTLRCSPRSGDLSVYWYQQSLDQGLQFLIQYYNGEERAKGNILERFSAQQFPDLHSELNLSSLELGDSALYFCASSVGPFTNTEAFFGQGTRLTVV.

The chain couples TRBV7-9 to TRBJ2-2; the match to TRBD2 covers 8 bases. Unmatched junction bases numbered 8, after V lost 1 base and J lost 7 bases. The CDR3 is 16 residues long. Germline V gives CDR1 SEHNR, CDR2 FQNEAQ (reference sequence). In DNA, the CDR3 is TGTGCCAGCAGCTTAGAGCAGCGGGAGCTAAGCGGGGAGCTGTTTTTT. It specifies CASSLEQRELSGELFF.

The chain joins TRBV5-1 to TRBJ1-3, with D unresolved. Germline V gene lookup returns CDR1 SGHRS and CDR2 YFSETQ. The CDR3 is 18 amino acids. V lost 5 bases and J 0 bases, leaving 21 bases between the germline ends. CDR3 sequence: CASRRDMGRGGSGNTIYF. The CDR3 DNA sequence: TGCGCCAGCAGACGCGACATGGGGAGAGGAGGCTCTGGAAACACCATATATTTT. The full variable domain, with the rest looked up from reference TRBV5-1 and TRBJ1-3, is KAGVTQTPRYLIKTRGQQVTLSCSPISGHRSVSWYQQTPGQGLQFLFEYFSETQRNKGNFPGRFSGRQFSNSRSEMNVSTLELGDSALYLCASRRDMGRGGSGNTIYFGEGSWLTVV.

This clone was recorded a few times. This sequence joins TRBV19 and TRBJ1-3; D gene ambiguous. The V and J ends lost 7 bases and 0 bases respectively, with 10 bases between them. Germline loops: CDR1 LNHDA, CDR2 SQIVND (reference sequence). The CDR3 spans 14 residues. The DNA for the CDR3 is TGTGCCAGTACCTACTCGAGCTCTGGAAACACCATATATTTT. Translation gives CASTYSSSGNTIYF. The full variable domain, its missing parts supplied by reference TRBV19 and TRBJ1-3, is DGGITQSPKYLFRKEGQNVTLSCEQNLNHDAMYWYRQDPGQGLRLIYYSQIVNDFQKGDIAEGYSVSREKKESFPLTVTSAQKNPTAFYLCASTYSSSGNTIYFGEGSWLTVV.

The rearrangement uses TRBV27 and TRBJ2-2; D possibly corresponds to TRBD2 (5 bases). The length of the CDR3 is 14 residues. The germline gives CDR1 MNHEY, CDR2 SMNVEV (reference sequence). Trimming took 8 bases from V and 3 from J, leaving 13 bases between them. CDR3: CASGPHGDTGELFF. The CDR3 DNA sequence: TGTGCCAGCGGGCCCCACGGGGACACCGGGGAGCTGTTTTTT.

This clone appeared a few times. This chain uses TRBV6-2 or TRBV6-3 with TRBJ2-7, with D perhaps matching TRBD2 (6 bases). The V and J ends lost 0 bases and 3 bases respectively, with 12 bases between them. The germline V gene has CDR1 MNHEY and CDR2 SVGEGT. This CDR3 comprises 15 residues. As DNA, the CDR3 is TGTGCCAGCAGTTACTCAGGGAGGACAAGCTACGAGCAGTACTTC. Encoded protein: CASSYSGRTSYEQYF.

J is TRBJ2-7 and V is TRBV6-2 or TRBV6-3, with no clear D. The V end lost 4 bases, the J end lost 1 base, and 5 bases lay between the germline ends. Germline CDR1 MNHEY, CDR2 SVGEGT. This CDR3 is built from 12 residues. The CDR3 loop reads CASSFRSYEQYF. CDR3 sequence (DNA): TGTGCCAGCAGTTTCCGTTCCTACGAGCAGTACTTC.

The rearrangement uses TRBV7-6 and TRBJ1-5, with D perhaps TRBD1 (5 bases). Germline V lookup: CDR1 SGHVS, CDR2 FNYEAQ. Trimming took 0 bases from V and 2 from J, leaving 5 bases between them. This CDR3 has 14 residues. For the CDR3, the DNA is TGTGCCAGCAGCTTAGCGGGGCGCAATCAGCCCCAGCATTTT. Encoded protein: CASSLAGRNQPQHF.

The CDR3 loop reads CASSRGGDETQYF. The CDR3 coding sequence is TGTGCCAGCAGTCGAGGGGGGGACGAGACCCAGTACTTC. The rearrangement uses TRBV28 and TRBJ2-5, with D perhaps matching TRBD2 (7 bases). CDR3 length: 13 residues. Trimming stripped 5 bases from V and 5 bases from J, with 12 bases between. Germline CDR1 MDHEN, CDR2 SYDVKM.

For the CDR3, the DNA is TGTGCCAGTAGGCACCGGGACAGCCCTAACTATGGCTACACCTTC. This codes for CASRHRDSPNYGYTF. This chain links TRBV19 with TRBJ1-2; TRBD1 aligns across 7 bases. Germline lookup yields CDR1 LNHDA and CDR2 SQIVND (reference sequence). CDR3 length: 15 amino acids. After removal of 6 bases from V and 0 bases from J, the junction contained 7 bases not matched to a gene.

This clone has only a few counts. The chain recombines TRBV5-4 with TRBJ2-7; 9 bases align to TRBD2. Germline CDR1 is SGHNT and CDR2 is YYREEE (reference sequence). Losses at the gene ends were 0 bases for V and 3 bases for J; bases not matched to a gene: 4. The CDR3 contains 15 residues. The CDR3, as DNA: TGTGCCAGCAGCTTGGCAGCGGGAGGATACTACGAGCAGTACTTC. Amino acids: CASSLAAGGYYEQYF.

This sequence joins TRBV28 and TRBJ1-5; D is ambiguous. V gave up 2 bases and J gave up 5 bases, with 4 bases separating them. This CDR3 is built from 12 residues. Germline V lookup: CDR1 MDHEN, CDR2 SYDVKM. DNA for the CDR3: TGTGCCAGCAGTTTAGAGCATCAGCCCCAGCATTTT. It translates to CASSLEHQPQHF.

This clone was counted once. The sample holds other DNA sequences that translate to the same CDR3. V gene TRBV18 combines with J gene TRBJ2-5; perhaps TRBD1 as D (6 bases). Deletions cut 3 bases from V and 2 bases from J, with 10 bases between. This CDR3 is built from 14 residues. Per germline, CDR1 KGHSH and CDR2 LQKENI. The CDR3 DNA reads TGTGCCAGCTCACCCCTGGACAGTCAAGAGACCCAGTACTTC. This gives the protein CASSPLDSQETQYF.